The rows below give T cell receptor beta chains drawn from one sample of a study of blood T cell repertoires in COVID-19. Measured with immunoSEQ multiplex PCR; TCRdb has only the in-frame clones, and not every one. The sample holds a few hundred thousand clones, nearly 90% seen once. The sample taken for sequencing was PBMCs or T cells enriched from blood (not recorded which). The receptor set was obtained from a woman aged 50 to 65 who had been exposed to COVID-19. CDR3s leave out the opening cysteine and the closing phenylalanine or tryptophan. Each record gives: J gene, D gene, V gene, CDR3 protein. D genes are given only for firm matches.

>TRBJ1-5|NA|TRBV23-1
ASSPVRGGRFSPQH
>TRBJ1-3|NA|TRBV5-1
ASSLASRGGSGNTIY
>TRBJ1-6|NA|TRBV11-2
ASSHNLENSPLH
>TRBJ1-1|NA|TRBV28
ASSPGKSLRVNTEAF
>TRBJ2-5|TRBD2|TRBV5-4
ASGPGTSGQETQY
>TRBJ2-1|TRBD2|TRBV7-9
ASSLDLLRGGFSYNEQF
>TRBJ2-7|TRBD2|TRBV5-4
ASSLVSSGGYEQY
>TRBJ2-4|NA|TRBV28
ASSFGIAKNIQY
>TRBJ2-4|TRBD1|TRBV5-6
ASSLLGQVKNIQY
>TRBJ1-2|NA|TRBV7-8
ASSSDKNYGYT
>TRBJ2-3|TRBD2|TRBV9
ASSVAGGTLADTQY
>TRBJ1-1|TRBD1|TRBV28
ASSLGDRVREAF
>TRBJ2-2|NA|TRBV10-3
AISPSGSWGGRTGELF
>TRBJ1-2|TRBD1|TRBV6-1
ASSENDRGLIYGYT
>TRBJ2-1|NA|TRBV19
ASSKRDNEQF
>TRBJ2-5|NA|TRBV28
ASSIGPQLQETQY
>TRBJ2-7|NA|TRBV14
ASSNTVNYEQY
>TRBJ2-5|TRBD2|TRBV5-4
ASSSLGLAGGETQY
>TRBJ2-7|NA|TRBV5-1
ASASGGTVSYEQY
>TRBJ1-6|NA|TRBV5-4
ASSLGRDYNSPLH
>TRBJ1-2|NA|TRBV29-1
SVGQDPSYGYT